This TCR beta chain was captured in a study of cytomegalovirus exposure and HLA in healthy donors. Study-wide results and limits: Some TCR beta chains (about 170 of them) were listed as cytomegalovirus-associated.

The CDR3 runs 14 residues. The V segment lost 4 bases and the J segment 2 bases; nucleotides outside the gene matches: 4. CDR1 and CDR2 from the germline V gene are PRHDT and FYEKMQ (reference sequence). Worth noting for this clone: Its specificity is not known.

It was with 60 Vbeta and 13 Jbeta primers that the PCR ran. TCRdb keeps only in-frame clones here, not all; method: immunoSEQ multiplex PCR. This table holds approximately 140,000 clones, about 78% found once. The sample was PBMCs. This TCR derives from a human donor in good health. This chain joins TRBV13 and TRBJ1-2, with 7 bases fitting TRBD1. The CDR3: CASSSTGVNYGYTF. The CDR3 nucleotides read TGTGCCAGCAGCTCAACAGGGGTCAACTATGGCTACACCTTC.